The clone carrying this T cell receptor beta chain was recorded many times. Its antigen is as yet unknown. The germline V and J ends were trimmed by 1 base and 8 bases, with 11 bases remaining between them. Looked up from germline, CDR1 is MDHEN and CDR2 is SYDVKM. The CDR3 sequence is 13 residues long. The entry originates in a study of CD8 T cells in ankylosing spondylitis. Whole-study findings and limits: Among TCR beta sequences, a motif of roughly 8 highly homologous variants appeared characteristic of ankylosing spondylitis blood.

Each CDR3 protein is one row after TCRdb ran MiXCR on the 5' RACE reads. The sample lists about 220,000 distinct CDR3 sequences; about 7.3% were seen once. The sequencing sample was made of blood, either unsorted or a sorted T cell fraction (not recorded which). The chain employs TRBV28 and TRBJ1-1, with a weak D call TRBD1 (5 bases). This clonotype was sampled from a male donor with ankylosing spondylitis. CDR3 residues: CASSLSDRTEAFF. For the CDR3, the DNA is TGTGCCAGCAGTTTATCTGATCGGACAGAAGCTTTCTTT.